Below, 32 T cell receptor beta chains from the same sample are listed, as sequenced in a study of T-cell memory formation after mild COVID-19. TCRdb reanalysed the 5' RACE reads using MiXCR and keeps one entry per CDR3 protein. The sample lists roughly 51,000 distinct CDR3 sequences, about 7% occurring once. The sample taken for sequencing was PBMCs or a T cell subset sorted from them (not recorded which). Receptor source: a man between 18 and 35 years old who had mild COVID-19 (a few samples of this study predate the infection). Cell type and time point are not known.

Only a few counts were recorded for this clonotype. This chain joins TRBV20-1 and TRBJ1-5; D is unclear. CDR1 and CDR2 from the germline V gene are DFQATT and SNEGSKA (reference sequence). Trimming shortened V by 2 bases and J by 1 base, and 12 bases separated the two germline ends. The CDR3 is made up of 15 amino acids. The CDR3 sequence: CSARQDGLSNQPQHF. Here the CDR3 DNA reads TGCAGTGCTAGACAGGATGGGTTGAGCAATCAGCCCCAGCATTTT.

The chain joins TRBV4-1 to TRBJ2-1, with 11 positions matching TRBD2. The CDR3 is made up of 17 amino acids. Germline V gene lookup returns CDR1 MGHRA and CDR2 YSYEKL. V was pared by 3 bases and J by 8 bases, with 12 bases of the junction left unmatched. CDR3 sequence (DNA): TGCGCCAGCAGCCACCTACGACTAGCGGGGCTAGTGGATGAGCAGTTCTTC. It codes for CASSHLRLAGLVDEQFF.

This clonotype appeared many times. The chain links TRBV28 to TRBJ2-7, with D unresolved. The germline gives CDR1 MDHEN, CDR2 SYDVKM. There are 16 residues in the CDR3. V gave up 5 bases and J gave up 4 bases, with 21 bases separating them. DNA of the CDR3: TGTGCCAGCAGTACCACCCCGAAAGTGTCGGGTTACGAGCAGTACGTC. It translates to CASSTTPKVSGYEQYV.

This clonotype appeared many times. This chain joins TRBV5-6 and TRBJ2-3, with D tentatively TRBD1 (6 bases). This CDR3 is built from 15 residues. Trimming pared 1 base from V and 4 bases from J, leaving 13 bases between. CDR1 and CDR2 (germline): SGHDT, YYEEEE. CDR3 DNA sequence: TGTGCCAGCAGCTTGCCAGGGGAGAGCGCAGATACGCAGTATTTT. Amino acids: CASSLPGESADTQYF.

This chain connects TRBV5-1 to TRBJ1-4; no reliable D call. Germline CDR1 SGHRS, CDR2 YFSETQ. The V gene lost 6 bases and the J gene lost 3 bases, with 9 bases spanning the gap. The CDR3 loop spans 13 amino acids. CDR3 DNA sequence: TGCGCCAGCACCCCCAGCCCTAATGAAAAACTGTTTTTT. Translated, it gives CASTPSPNEKLFF.

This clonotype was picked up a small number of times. The CDR3 DNA sequence: TGCGCCAGCAGCCTAACAGGGGGCGAGGGCACTGAAGCTTTCTTT. Protein: CASSLTGGEGTEAFF. This rearrangement joins TRBV5-1 to TRBJ1-1; TRBD1 agrees at 9 bases. V shed 4 bases, J shed 4 bases, and the junction held 8 bases outside the gene matches. This CDR3 region has 15 residues. Germline CDR1 reads SGHRS; CDR2 reads YFSETQ. The variable domain in full, completed from reference TRBV5-1 and TRBJ1-1, reads KAGVTQTPRYLIKTRGQQVTLSCSPISGHRSVSWYQQTPGQGLQFLFEYFSETQRNKGNFPGRFSGRQFSNSRSEMNVSTLELGDSALYLCASSLTGGEGTEAFFGQGTRLTVV.

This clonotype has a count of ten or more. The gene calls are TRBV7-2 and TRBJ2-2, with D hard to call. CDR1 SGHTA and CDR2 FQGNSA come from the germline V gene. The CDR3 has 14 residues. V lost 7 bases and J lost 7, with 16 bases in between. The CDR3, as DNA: TGTGCCAGCACCCTCAGCCCCCAGAGCGGGGAGCTGTTTTTT. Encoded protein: CASTLSPQSGELFF. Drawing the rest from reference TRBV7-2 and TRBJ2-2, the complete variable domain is GAGVSQSPSNKVTEKGKDVELRCDPISGHTALYWYRQSLGQGLEFLIYFQGNSAPDKSGLPSDRFSAERTGGSVSTLTIQRTQQEDSAVYLCASTLSPQSGELFFGEGSRLTVL.

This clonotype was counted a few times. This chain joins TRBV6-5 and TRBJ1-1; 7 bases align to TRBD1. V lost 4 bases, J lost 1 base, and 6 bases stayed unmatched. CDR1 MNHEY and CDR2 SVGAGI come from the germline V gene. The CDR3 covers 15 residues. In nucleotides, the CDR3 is TGTGCCAGCAGTTCCATGACAGGGAAGAACACTGAAGCTTTCTTT. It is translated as CASSSMTGKNTEAFF.

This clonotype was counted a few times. The CDR3 is CASSRAQQLQETQYF. The CDR3 DNA follows: TGCGCCAGCAGCCGCGCCCAGCAGCTTCAAGAGACCCAGTACTTC. V and J are TRBV5-1 and TRBJ2-5; D gene unclear. Trimming took 4 bases from V and 2 from J, leaving 15 bases between them. CDR3 length equals 15 residues. Germline CDR1 and CDR2: SGHRS and YFSETQ.

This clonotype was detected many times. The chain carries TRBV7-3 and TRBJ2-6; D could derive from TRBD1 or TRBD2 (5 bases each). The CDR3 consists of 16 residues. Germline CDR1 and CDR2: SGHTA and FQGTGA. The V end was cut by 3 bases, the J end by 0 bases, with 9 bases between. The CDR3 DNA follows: TGTGCCAGCAGCTTCGGGACCAACTCTGGGGCCAACGTCCTGACTTTC. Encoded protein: CASSFGTNSGANVLTF. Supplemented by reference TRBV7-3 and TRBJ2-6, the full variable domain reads GAGVSQTPSNKVTEKGKYVELRCDPISGHTALYWYRQSLGQGPEFLIYFQGTGAADDSGLPNDRFFAVRPEGSVSTLKIQRTERGDSAVYLCASSFGTNSGANVLTFGAGSRLTVL.

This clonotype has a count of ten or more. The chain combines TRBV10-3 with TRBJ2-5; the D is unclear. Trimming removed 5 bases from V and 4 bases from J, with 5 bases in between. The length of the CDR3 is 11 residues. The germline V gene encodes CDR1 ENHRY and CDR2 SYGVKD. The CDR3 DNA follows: TGTGCCATCAGTAGAGGAGAGACCCAGTACTTC. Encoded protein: CAISRGETQYF.

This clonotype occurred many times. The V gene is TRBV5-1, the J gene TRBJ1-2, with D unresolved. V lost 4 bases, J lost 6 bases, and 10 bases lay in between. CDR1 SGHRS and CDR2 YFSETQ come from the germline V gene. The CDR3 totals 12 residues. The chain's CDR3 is CASSRGEDGYTF. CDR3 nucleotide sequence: TGCGCCAGCAGCCGAGGTGAGGATGGCTACACCTTC.

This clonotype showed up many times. The CDR3 bases are TGCGCCAGCAGGCTCCTCCCAGGGGGTCGATACAATGAGCAGTTCTTC. The encoded protein is CASRLLPGGRYNEQFF. The chain employs TRBV5-1 and TRBJ2-1, with 7 bases that match TRBD1. The V segment lost 5 bases and the J segment 4 bases; nucleotides outside the gene matches: 12. CDR1 is SGHRS, CDR2 YFSETQ, per germline. CDR3 length: 16 residues.

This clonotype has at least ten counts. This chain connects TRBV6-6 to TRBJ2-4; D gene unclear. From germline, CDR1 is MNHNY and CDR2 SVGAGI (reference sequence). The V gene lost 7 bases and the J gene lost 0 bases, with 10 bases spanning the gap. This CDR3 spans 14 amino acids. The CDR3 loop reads CASTAPAAKNIQYF. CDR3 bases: TGTGCCAGCACCGCCCCCGCAGCCAAAAACATTCAGTACTTC.

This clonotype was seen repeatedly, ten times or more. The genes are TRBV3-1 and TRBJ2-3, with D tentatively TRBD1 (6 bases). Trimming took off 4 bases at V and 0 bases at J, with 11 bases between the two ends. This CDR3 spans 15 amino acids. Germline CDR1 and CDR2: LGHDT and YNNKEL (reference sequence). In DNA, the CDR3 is TGTGCCAGCAGCCCCACTCAGGGGAGCACAGATACGCAGTATTTT. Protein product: CASSPTQGSTDTQYF.

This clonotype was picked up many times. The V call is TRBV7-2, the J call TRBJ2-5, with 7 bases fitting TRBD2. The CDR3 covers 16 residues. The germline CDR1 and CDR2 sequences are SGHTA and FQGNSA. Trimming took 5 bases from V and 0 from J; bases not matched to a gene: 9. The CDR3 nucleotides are TGTGCCAGCAGCCCCGGACTAGTACCGTACCAAGAGACCCAGTACTTC. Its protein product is CASSPGLVPYQETQYF.

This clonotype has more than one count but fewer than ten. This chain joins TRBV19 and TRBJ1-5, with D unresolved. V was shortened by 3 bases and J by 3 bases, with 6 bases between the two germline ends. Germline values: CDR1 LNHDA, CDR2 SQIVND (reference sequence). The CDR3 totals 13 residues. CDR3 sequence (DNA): TGTGCCAGTAGTATCGGAAACAATCAGCCCCAGCATTTT. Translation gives CASSIGNNQPQHF.

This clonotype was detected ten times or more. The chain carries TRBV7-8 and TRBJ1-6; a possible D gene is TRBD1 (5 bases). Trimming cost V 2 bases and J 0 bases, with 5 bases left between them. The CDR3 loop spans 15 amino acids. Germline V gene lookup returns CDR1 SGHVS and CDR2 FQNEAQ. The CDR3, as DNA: TGTGCCAGCAGCTTACAGGGCTCCTATAATTCACCCCTCCACTTT. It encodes CASSLQGSYNSPLHF.

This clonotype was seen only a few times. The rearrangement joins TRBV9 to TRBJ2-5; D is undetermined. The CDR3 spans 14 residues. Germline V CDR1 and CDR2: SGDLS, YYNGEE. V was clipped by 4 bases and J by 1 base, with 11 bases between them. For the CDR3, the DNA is TGTGCCAGCAGCCCCACCCCCCGCCAAGAGACCCAGTACTTC. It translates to CASSPTPRQETQYF.

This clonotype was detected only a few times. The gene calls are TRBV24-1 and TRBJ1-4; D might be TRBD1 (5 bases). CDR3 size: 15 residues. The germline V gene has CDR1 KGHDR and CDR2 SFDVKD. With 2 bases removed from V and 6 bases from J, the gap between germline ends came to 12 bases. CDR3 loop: CATSDSGKGDEKLFF. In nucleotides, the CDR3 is TGTGCCACCAGTGATTCGGGGAAAGGGGATGAAAAACTGTTTTTT.

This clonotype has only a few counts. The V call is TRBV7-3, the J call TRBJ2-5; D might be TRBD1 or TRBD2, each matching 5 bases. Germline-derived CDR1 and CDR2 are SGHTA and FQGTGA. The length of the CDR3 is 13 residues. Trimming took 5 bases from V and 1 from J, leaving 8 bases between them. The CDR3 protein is CASSKGPQETQYF. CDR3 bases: TGTGCCAGCAGCAAGGGACCCCAAGAGACCCAGTACTTC.

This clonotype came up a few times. The CDR3 sequence is CASSAPGQGLEKLFF. DNA for the CDR3: TGTGCCAGCAGTGCTCCGGGACAGGGGCTGGAAAAACTGTTTTTT. The V gene is TRBV12-3 or TRBV12-4, the J gene TRBJ1-4; 10 bases align to TRBD1. J gave up 8 bases and V 5 bases, and 8 bases lay outside the gene matches. This CDR3 has 15 amino acids.

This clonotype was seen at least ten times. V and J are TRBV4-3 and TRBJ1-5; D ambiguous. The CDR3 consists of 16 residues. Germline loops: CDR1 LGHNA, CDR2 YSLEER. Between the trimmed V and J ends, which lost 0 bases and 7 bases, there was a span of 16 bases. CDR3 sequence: CASSQDLPGYGQPQHF. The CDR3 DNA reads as TGCGCCAGCAGCCAAGATCTTCCAGGCTATGGCCAGCCCCAGCATTTT.

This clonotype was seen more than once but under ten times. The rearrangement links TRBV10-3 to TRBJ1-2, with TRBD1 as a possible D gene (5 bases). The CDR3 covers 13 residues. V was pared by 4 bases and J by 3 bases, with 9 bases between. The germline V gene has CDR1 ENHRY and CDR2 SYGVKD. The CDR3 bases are TGTGCCATCAGTGGCAGGGAGTACTATGGCTACACCTTC. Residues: CAISGREYYGYTF.

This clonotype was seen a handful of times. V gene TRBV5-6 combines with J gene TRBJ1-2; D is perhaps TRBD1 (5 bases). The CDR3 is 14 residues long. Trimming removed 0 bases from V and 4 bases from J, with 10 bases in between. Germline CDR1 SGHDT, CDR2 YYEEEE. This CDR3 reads CASSLGGTSYGYTF. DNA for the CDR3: TGTGCCAGCAGCTTGGGGGGGACCTCCTATGGCTACACCTTC.

Written as DNA, the CDR3 is TGCAGCGTTGGAACAGGGGGCGGCGAGCAGTACTTC. Translated: CSVGTGGGEQYF. This sequence joins TRBV29-1 and TRBJ2-7, with 9 bases matching TRBD1. Trimming at V came to 4 bases and at J to 6 bases, leaving 4 bases not matched to a gene. CDR1 is SQVTM, CDR2 ANQGSEA, per germline. The CDR3 spans 12 residues.

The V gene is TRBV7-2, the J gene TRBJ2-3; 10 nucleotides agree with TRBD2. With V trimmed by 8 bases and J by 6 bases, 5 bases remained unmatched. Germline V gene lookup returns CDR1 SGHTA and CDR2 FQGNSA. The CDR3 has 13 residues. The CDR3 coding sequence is TGTGCCAGCCATAGCGGGGGGCACGATACGCAGTATTTT. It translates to CASHSGGHDTQYF.

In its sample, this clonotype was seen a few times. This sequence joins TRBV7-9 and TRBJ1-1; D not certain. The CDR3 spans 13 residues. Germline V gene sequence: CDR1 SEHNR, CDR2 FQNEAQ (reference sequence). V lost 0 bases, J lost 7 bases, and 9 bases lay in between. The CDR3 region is CASSLARQIEAFF. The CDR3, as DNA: TGTGCCAGCAGCTTAGCTCGGCAGATTGAAGCTTTCTTT.

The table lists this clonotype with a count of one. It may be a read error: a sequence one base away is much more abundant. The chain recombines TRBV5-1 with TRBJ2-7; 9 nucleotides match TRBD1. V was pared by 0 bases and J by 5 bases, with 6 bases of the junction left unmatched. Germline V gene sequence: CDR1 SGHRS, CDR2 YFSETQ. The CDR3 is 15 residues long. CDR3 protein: CASSLAGQGLDEQYF. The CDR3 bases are TGCGCCAGCAGCTTGGCGGGACAGGGACTGGACGAGCAGTACTTC.

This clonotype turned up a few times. CDR3 nucleotide sequence: TGTGCCAGCTCACCGGCGGGACAGGGGGCGACGCAGTATTTT. As protein: CASSPAGQGATQYF. V gene TRBV18 combines with J gene TRBJ2-3; 12 bases line up with TRBD1. J gave up 9 bases and V 3 bases, and 4 bases lay outside the gene matches. The V gene's germline CDR1 is KGHSH and CDR2 LQKENI. The CDR3 has 14 amino acids.

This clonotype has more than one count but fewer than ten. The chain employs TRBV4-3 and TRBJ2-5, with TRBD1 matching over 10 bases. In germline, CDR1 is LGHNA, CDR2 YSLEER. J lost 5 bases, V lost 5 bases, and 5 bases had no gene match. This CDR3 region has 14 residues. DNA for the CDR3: TGCGCCAGCAGCAACCGGGACAGGGGCGAGACCCAGTACTTC. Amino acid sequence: CASSNRDRGETQYF.

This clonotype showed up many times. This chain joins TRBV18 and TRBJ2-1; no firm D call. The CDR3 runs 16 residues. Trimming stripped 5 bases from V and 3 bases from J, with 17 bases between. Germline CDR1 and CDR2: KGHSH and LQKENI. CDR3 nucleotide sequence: TGTGCCAGCTCAATCATGGACGGACCCCTCTACAATGAGCAGTTCTTC. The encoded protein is CASSIMDGPLYNEQFF.